This section outlines one TCR beta chain sequence together with its context. The antigen remains undetermined. This sample was included in a study of radiation and T cells in renal cell carcinoma. About the study: Nephrectomy followed 15 Gy stereotactic body radiation by 4 weeks.

The sample's time point: baseline pretreatment blood. The treatment denotes: 15 Gy SBRT to primary tumor, nephrectomy 4 weeks later. Serial blood draws occurred at baseline and 2 and 4 weeks post-SBRT. This renal cell carcinoma was of the clear cell type. Study-wide findings and caveats: Top tumor clonotypes rose in blood 2 weeks post-radiation, then contracted.

TCRdb's copy holds only in-frame clones and misses some; the assay was immunoSEQ multiplex PCR. The sample lists just over 95,000 clones, less than 90% occurring once. The TCR originated in a man in his fifties with renal cell carcinoma. The input for sequencing was blood, taken from a patient whose treatment included radiotherapy and nephrectomy.

In DNA, the CDR3 is TGTGCCAGCTCCCGGGGAGCGGGGGACACAGATACGCAGTATTTT. It translates to CASSRGAGDTDTQYF. The chain is built from TRBV25-1 and TRBJ2-3, with TRBD2 matching over 8 bases. Germline CDR1 MGHDK, CDR2 SYGVNS. The CDR3 extends over 15 amino acids. V dropped 8 bases and J dropped 2; count of bases not matched to a gene: 9.